A selection of T cell receptor beta chains follows, all from one sample in a study of T cell repertoires in cytomegalovirus infection. TCRdb fed the reads into MiXCR, producing one record per CDR3 protein. The data hold fewer than 350,000 distinct CDR3 sequences, with roughly 28% observed a single time. The antigens these receptors bind are not known. The material sequenced was cultured PBMCs, taken from culture after CMV antigen stimulation. The receptor source for this set is a human donor in good health (CMV status not recorded). Some clones in this sample may be carry-over from other donors' samples. CDR3s include the opening cysteine and the closing phenylalanine or tryptophan. The order of the fields is D gene, clone size, J gene, V gene, CDR3 protein, CDR3 DNA. D genes are given only for firm matches. Size values are once, few and many counts, or a class for expanded clones, and some rows have none.

- | - | TRBJ1-1 | TRBV7-9 | CASNTWRENTEAFF | TGTGCCAGCAACACTTGGAGAGAGAACACTGAAGCTTTCTTT
- | - | TRBJ2-2 | TRBV7-9 | CASSPVGSSNTGELFF | TGTGCCAGCAGCCCAGTGGGGTCTTCGAACACCGGGGAGCTGTTTTTT
TRBD1 | - | TRBJ1-6 | TRBV5-1 | CASSKGTGNPSSYNSPLHF | TGCGCCAGCAGTAAAGGGACAGGAAACCCGAGCTCCTATAATTCACCCCTCCACTTT
- | few | TRBJ1-1 | TRBV4-2 | CASSRLDTDTEAFF | TGTGCCAGCAGCCGCCTTGACACTGACACTGAAGCTTTCTTT
- | many | TRBJ1-3 | TRBV7-6 | CASSSQVRSGNTIYF | TGTGCCAGCAGCTCACAGGTCCGCTCTGGAAACACCATATATTTT
- | few | TRBJ2-1 | TRBV10-3 | CAIKGDSGGNEQFF | TGTGCCATCAAGGGTGACTCGGGTGGCAATGAGCAGTTCTTC
- | - | TRBJ2-7 | TRBV7-8 | CASSLARDTIQYF | TGTGCCAGCAGCTTAGCCCGGGACACCATCCAGTACTTC
- | - | TRBJ2-7 | TRBV12-3/TRBV12-4 | CATPAGPYEQYF | TGTGCCACCCCGGCAGGGCCCTACGAGCAGTACTTC
- | - | TRBJ2-1 | TRBV2 | CASRGTIYNEQFF | TGTGCCAGCAGGGGGACGATTTACAATGAGCAGTTCTTC
- | many | TRBJ2-1 | TRBV7-2 | CASSLGGQTHNEQFF | TGTGCCAGCAGCTTAGGGGGACAAACACACAATGAGCAGTTCTTC
- | many | TRBJ1-2 | TRBV6-1 | CASSGGWVLHGYTF | TGTGCCAGCAGTGGTGGTTGGGTTTTACATGGCTACACCTTC
- | - | TRBJ1-1 | TRBV7-2 | CASSLVPTGRTEDFF | TGTGCCAGCAGCTTAGTCCCCACTGGCCGAACTGAAGATTTCTTT
TRBD1 | few | TRBJ2-2 | TRBV27 | CASSFKAGGPGELFF | TGTGCCAGCAGTTTTAAGGCAGGGGGCCCCGGGGAGCTGTTTTTT
TRBD2 | many | TRBJ2-1 | TRBV7-8 | CASSATSAGSYNEQFF | TGTGCCAGCAGCGCTACTAGCGCCGGCTCCTACAATGAGCAGTTCTTC
- | - | TRBJ2-4 | TRBV7-2 | CASSFGTGLNIQYF | TGTGCCAGCAGCTTTGGAACAGGGCTGAACATTCAGTACTTC
- | many | TRBJ2-5 | TRBV11-2 | CASSLGQKETQYF | TGTGCCAGCAGCTTAGGCCAGAAAGAGACCCAGTACTTC
TRBD1 | many | TRBJ1-6 | TRBV27 | CASNVQGPNSPLHF | TGTGCCAGCAATGTACAGGGGCCAAATTCACCCCTCCACTTT
- | few | TRBJ1-5 | TRBV4-2 | CASSLTSVGEVSNQPQHF | TGTGCCAGCAGCCTAACCTCCGTCGGGGAGGTGAGCAATCAGCCCCAGCATTTT
- | - | TRBJ2-3 | TRBV5-6 | CASSLRSTYTQYF | TGTGCCAGCAGCTTGCGTAGTACCTATACGCAGTATTTT
TRBD2 | few | TRBJ2-7 | TRBV20-1 | CSAPSGREPSYEQYF | TGCAGTGCTCCTAGCGGGAGGGAACCTTCCTACGAGCAGTACTTC
- | - | TRBJ1-5 | TRBV19 | CASAARGRPYQPQHF | TGTGCCAGTGCCGCCCGTGGGCGCCCCTATCAGCCCCAGCATTTT
- | many | TRBJ2-6 | TRBV6-6 | CASRQAGHSGANVLTF | TGTGCCAGCAGGCAAGCCGGACACTCTGGGGCCAACGTCCTGACTTTC
TRBD1 | - | TRBJ1-2 | TRBV4-2 | CASSSGQGRGYTF | TGTGCCAGCAGCTCGGGACAGGGTCGAGGCTACACCTTC
- | few | TRBJ1-1 | TRBV15 | CATSTENLGSPNTEAFF | TGTGCCACCAGCACAGAGAACTTAGGTTCTCCGAACACTGAAGCTTTCTTT
- | once | TRBJ1-4 | TRBV18 | CASSPRAVYNEKLFF | TGTGCCAGCTCACCACGCGCAGTTTATAATGAAAAACTGTTTTTT
TRBD1 | - | TRBJ1-2 | TRBV12-3/TRBV12-4 | CASSFGTGRRYTF | TGTGCCAGCAGTTTCGGGACAGGGAGGCGCTACACCTTC
- | few | TRBJ1-3 | TRBV12-3/TRBV12-4 | CASSSALTSGNTIYF | TGTGCCAGCAGCTCTGCCCTGACCTCTGGAAACACCATATATTTT
TRBD2 | few | TRBJ2-3 | TRBV5-6 | CASSREVAGGTDTQYF | TGTGCCAGCAGCCGGGAGGTAGCGGGGGGAACAGATACGCAGTATTTT
- | few | TRBJ1-4 | TRBV28 | CASSQWDLGGANEKLFF | TGTGCCAGCAGTCAATGGGACCTCGGCGGGGCTAATGAAAAACTGTTTTTT
TRBD1 | - | TRBJ1-3 | TRBV12-3/TRBV12-4 | CASSPTGGTGNTIYF | TGTGCCAGCAGTCCAACAGGGGGCACTGGAAACACCATATATTTT
- | - | TRBJ2-7 | TRBV6-2/TRBV6-3 | CASSYSRAGGYHEQYF | TGTGCCAGCAGTTACTCACGGGCAGGCGGCTACCACGAGCAGTACTTC
- | - | TRBJ1-5 | TRBV6-4 | CASSEYIGNQPQHF | TGTGCCAGCAGTGAATACATCGGCAATCAGCCCCAGCATTTT
TRBD1 | few | TRBJ1-5 | TRBV12-3/TRBV12-4 | CASSFVQGRNQPQHF | TGTGCCAGCAGTTTTGTACAGGGGCGCAATCAGCCCCAGCATTTT
- | - | TRBJ1-5 | TRBV2 | CASSEGEQGGNQPQHF | TGTGCCAGCAGTGAAGGGGAACAGGGCGGGAATCAGCCCCAGCATTTT
- | - | TRBJ2-1 | TRBV7-8 | CASSHGGLREQFF | TGTGCCAGCAGCCATGGAGGGCTCCGTGAGCAGTTCTTC
TRBD2 | - | TRBJ2-1 | TRBV10-1 | CASSEGLAGNNEQFF | TGCGCCAGCAGTGAGGGGTTAGCGGGGAACAATGAGCAGTTCTTC
- | - | TRBJ2-7 | TRBV13 | CASSPGGFGNYEQYF | TGTGCCAGCAGCCCCGGTGGATTCGGGAACTACGAGCAGTACTTC
TRBD1 | many | TRBJ1-1 | TRBV6-4 | CASSASRGQTEAFF | TGTGCCAGCAGCGCTTCCAGGGGGCAAACTGAAGCTTTCTTT
- | few | TRBJ1-5 | TRBV7-9 | CASSLDTAGQPQHF | TGTGCCAGCAGCTTAGACACAGCGGGACAGCCCCAGCATTTT
TRBD2 | few | TRBJ2-1 | TRBV13 | CASSLRAGHNEQFF | TGTGCCAGCAGCTTGAGAGCGGGGCACAATGAGCAGTTCTTC
- | many | TRBJ2-3 | TRBV12-3/TRBV12-4 | CASSLRGTSTDTQYF | TGTGCCAGCAGTTTACGGGGGACTAGCACAGATACGCAGTATTTT
TRBD2 | many | TRBJ2-1 | TRBV19 | CASKGLASAEQFF | TGTGCCAGTAAGGGACTAGCGAGTGCTGAGCAGTTCTTC
TRBD2 | few | TRBJ2-1 | TRBV11-3 | CASSSSGTSGHNEQFF | TGTGCCAGCAGCTCCTCTGGGACTAGCGGGCACAATGAGCAGTTCTTC
- | few | TRBJ1-1 | TRBV19 | CASSIGRGTEAFF | TGTGCCAGTAGTATCGGCAGGGGCACTGAAGCTTTCTTT
- | many | TRBJ1-4 | TRBV11-2 | CASSSSTQSRFNEKLFF | TGTGCCAGCAGCTCCTCTACTCAGAGCCGATTTAATGAAAAACTGTTTTTT
TRBD2 | few | TRBJ2-1 | TRBV7-8 | CASSFLHSGVSYNEQFF | TGTGCCAGCAGCTTTCTACATAGCGGGGTTTCCTACAATGAGCAGTTCTTC
- | few | TRBJ1-2 | TRBV12-3/TRBV12-4 | CASSLDGVIYGYTF | TGTGCCAGCAGTTTAGATGGTGTAATCTATGGCTACACCTTC
TRBD2 | few | TRBJ2-7 | TRBV28 | CASGTSGSSYEQYF | TGTGCCAGCGGGACTAGCGGGAGCTCCTACGAGCAGTACTTC
TRBD2 | - | TRBJ2-7 | TRBV5-1 | CASSLPPGTLGTSGYEQYF | TGCGCCAGCAGCCTTCCCCCCGGAACCCTGGGGACTAGCGGCTACGAGCAGTACTTC
- | few | TRBJ2-7 | TRBV23-1 | CASIQGRDPGYYEQYF | TGCGCCAGCATTCAGGGTCGGGACCCAGGGTATTACGAGCAGTACTTC
- | - | TRBJ1-2 | TRBV6-5 | CASSYGQVDYGYTF | TGTGCCAGCAGTTACGGTCAGGTTGACTATGGCTACACCTTC
TRBD1 | - | TRBJ1-5 | TRBV19 | CASRETGTSNQPQHF | TGTGCCAGTAGAGAGACAGGGACTAGCAATCAGCCCCAGCATTTT
- | - | TRBJ1-2 | TRBV12-3/TRBV12-4 | CASSPIWTDNYGYTF | TGTGCCAGCAGTCCGATCTGGACAGATAACTATGGCTACACCTTC
TRBD2 | - | TRBJ2-2 | TRBV12-3/TRBV12-4 | CASRGEGKELFF | TGTGCCAGCAGGGGGGAGGGGAAGGAGCTGTTTTTT
TRBD1 | - | TRBJ1-5 | TRBV6-2/TRBV6-3 | CASSKDRGLGNQPQHF | TGTGCCAGCAGTAAGGACAGGGGGCTTGGCAATCAGCCCCAGCATTTT